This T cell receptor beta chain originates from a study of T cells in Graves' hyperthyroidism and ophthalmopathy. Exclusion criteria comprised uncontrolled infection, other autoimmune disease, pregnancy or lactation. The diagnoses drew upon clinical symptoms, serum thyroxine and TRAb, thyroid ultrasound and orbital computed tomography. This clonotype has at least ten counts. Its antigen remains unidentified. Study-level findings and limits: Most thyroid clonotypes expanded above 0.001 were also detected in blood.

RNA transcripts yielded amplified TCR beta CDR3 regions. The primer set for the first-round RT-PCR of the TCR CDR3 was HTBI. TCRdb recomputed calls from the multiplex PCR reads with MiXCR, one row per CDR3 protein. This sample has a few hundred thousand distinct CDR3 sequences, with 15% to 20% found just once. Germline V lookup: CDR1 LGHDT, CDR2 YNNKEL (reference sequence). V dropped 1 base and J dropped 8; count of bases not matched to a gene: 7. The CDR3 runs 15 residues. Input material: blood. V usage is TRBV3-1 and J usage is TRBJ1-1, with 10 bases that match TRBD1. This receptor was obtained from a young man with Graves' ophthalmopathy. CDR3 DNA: TGTGCCAGCAGCCAAGTTCGATCGGGACAGGGGGAAGCTTTCTTT. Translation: CASSQVRSGQGEAFF. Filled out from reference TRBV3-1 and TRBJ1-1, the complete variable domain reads DTAVSQTPKYLVTQMGNDKSIKCEQNLGHDTMYWYKQDSKKFLKIMFSYNNKELIINETVPNRFSPKSPDKAHLNLHINSLELGDSAVYFCASSQVRSGQGEAFFGQGTRLTVV.